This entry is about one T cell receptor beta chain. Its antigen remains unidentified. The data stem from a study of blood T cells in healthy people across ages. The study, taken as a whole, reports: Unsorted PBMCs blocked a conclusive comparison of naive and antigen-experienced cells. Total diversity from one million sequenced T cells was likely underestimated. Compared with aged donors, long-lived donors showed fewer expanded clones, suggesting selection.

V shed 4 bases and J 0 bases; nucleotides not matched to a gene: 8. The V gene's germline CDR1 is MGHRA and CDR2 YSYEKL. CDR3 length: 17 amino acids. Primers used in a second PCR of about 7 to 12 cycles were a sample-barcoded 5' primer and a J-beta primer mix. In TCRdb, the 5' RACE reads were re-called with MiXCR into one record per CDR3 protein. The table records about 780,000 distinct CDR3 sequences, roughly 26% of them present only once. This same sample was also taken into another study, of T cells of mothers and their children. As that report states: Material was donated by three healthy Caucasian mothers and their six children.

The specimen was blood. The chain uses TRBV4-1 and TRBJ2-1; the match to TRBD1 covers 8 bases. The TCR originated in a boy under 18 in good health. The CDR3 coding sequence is TGCGCCAGCAGCCGTGAACAGGGGGTAAGCTCCTACAATGAGCAGTTCTTC. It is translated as CASSREQGVSSYNEQFF.